Shown below are 11 T cell receptor beta chains from a single sample sequenced in a study of T cells in Graves' hyperthyroidism and ophthalmopathy. Regions amplified from RNA transcripts were the TCR beta CDR3 regions. First-round RT-PCR of the TCR CDR3 relied on the HTBI primer set. TCRdb reprocessed the multiplex PCR reads with MiXCR, giving one entry per CDR3 protein. The table records about 590,000 distinct CDR3 sequences, approximately 15% of them present only once. Material for sequencing was blood. These receptors all come from a woman under 30 with Graves' ophthalmopathy.

Turning to this clonotype: Since a much larger clone is just one base distant, this may be a read error. The chain links TRBV30 to TRBJ2-5; D call uncertain. This CDR3 is built from 12 residues. The V end lost 5 bases, the J end lost 1 base, and 8 bases lay between the germline ends. Per germline, CDR1 GTSNPN and CDR2 SVGIG (reference sequence). The CDR3 sequence: CAWGNLQETQYF. CDR3 DNA: TGTGCCTGGGGAAACCTCCAAGAGACCCAGTACTTC.

The V call is TRBV29-1, the J call TRBJ2-1; TRBD2 matches at 14 bases. Per germline, CDR1 SQVTM and CDR2 ANQGSEA. The CDR3 extends over 13 amino acids. J lost 12 bases, V lost 6 bases, and 7 bases had no gene match. The CDR3: CSVTGTSGRGQFF. CDR3 in DNA: TGCAGCGTCACCGGGACTAGCGGGAGAGGGCAGTTCTTC.

This clonotype has a count of ten or more. The V and J genes are TRBV6-2 or TRBV6-3 and TRBJ2-7, with 8 positions matching TRBD1. Germline assignment: CDR1 MNHEY and CDR2 SVGEGT. This CDR3 contains 14 residues. Trimming took 6 bases from V and 2 from J; bases not matched to a gene: 6. This CDR3 reads CASRRQTGAYEQYF. Here the CDR3 DNA reads TGTGCCAGCAGGCGACAGACAGGGGCCTACGAGCAGTACTTC.

The chain joins TRBV12-3 or TRBV12-4 to TRBJ1-5; no firm D call. CDR3 length equals 13 residues. V was cut by 7 bases and J by 5 bases, with 12 bases left in between. CDR3 protein: CASTIHRDQPQHF. The CDR3 coding sequence is TGTGCCAGCACCATTCATAGGGATCAGCCCCAGCATTTT.

This clonotype has a single count. This rearrangement joins TRBV12-3 or TRBV12-4 to TRBJ1-2; TRBD1 might be the D (5 bases). There are 14 residues in the CDR3. The V and J ends lost 6 bases and 5 bases respectively, with 16 bases between them. The CDR3 DNA reads as TGTGCCAGCAGCCCTCTCGGGACGGGTTATGGCTACACCTTC. Its protein product is CASSPLGTGYGYTF.

The table lists this clonotype with many counts. This rearrangement joins TRBV28 to TRBJ1-2; 8 nucleotides match TRBD1. The V segment lost 5 bases and the J segment 0 bases; nucleotides outside the gene matches: 8. There are 16 residues in the CDR3. The V gene's germline CDR1 is MDHEN and CDR2 SYDVKM. The CDR3 protein is CASSPPLTGANYGYTF. CDR3 sequence (DNA): TGTGCCAGCAGTCCCCCTTTGACAGGGGCTAACTATGGCTACACCTTC.

This clonotype was recorded many times. J is TRBJ2-7 and V is TRBV6-5; D assignment may be TRBD1 or TRBD2 (7 bases each). V gave up 0 bases and J gave up 4 bases, with 16 bases separating them. Germline lookup yields CDR1 MNHEY and CDR2 SVGAGI. The CDR3 has 16 amino acids. The CDR3, as DNA: TGTGCCAGCAGTTACTCGGGAGGGGGCGCGATATACGAGCAGTACTTC. This sequence encodes CASSYSGGGAIYEQYF.

This clonotype turned up a few times. The chain couples TRBV6-2 or TRBV6-3 to TRBJ1-1; D possibly corresponds to TRBD1 (5 bases). Per germline, CDR1 MNHEY and CDR2 SVGEGT. CDR3 length: 17 residues. V dropped 2 bases and J dropped 1 base, with 17 bases sitting between them. CDR3 nucleotides: TGTGCCAGCAGTTACAGGGGTCGGTCGGGGGAGAACACTGAAGCTTTCTTT. Amino acids: CASSYRGRSGENTEAFF.

There are a few counts of this clonotype. This chain connects TRBV7-2 to TRBJ2-7; TRBD1 might be the D (5 bases). The CDR3 covers 13 residues. Germline V gene sequence: CDR1 SGHTA, CDR2 FQGNSA. Trimming removed 7 bases from V and 2 bases from J, with 12 bases in between. The CDR3: CASKRQIAYEQYF. As DNA, the CDR3 is TGTGCCAGCAAACGACAGATAGCCTACGAGCAGTACTTC.

In this sample, this clonotype turned up many times. V and J are TRBV16 and TRBJ2-1; tentative D call: TRBD2 (6 bases). Germline lookup yields CDR1 KGHSY and CDR2 FQNENV. This CDR3 is built from 14 residues. V lost 0 bases and J 7 bases, leaving 10 bases between the germline ends. In nucleotides, the CDR3 is TGTGCCAGCAGCCAATCTTCAGGGAGGAATGAGCAGTTCTTC. Translation: CASSQSSGRNEQFF.

This rearrangement joins TRBV9 to TRBJ2-7; 10 bases align to TRBD1. From germline, CDR1 is SGDLS and CDR2 YYNGEE. V lost 0 bases and J lost 4; bases outside the gene matches: 13. The length of the CDR3 is 18 residues. CDR3 sequence (DNA): TGTGCCAGCAGCGTAGACCCCAGGACAGGACAGGGGGTTTACGAGCAGTACTTC. Encoded protein: CASSVDPRTGQGVYEQYF.